The T cell receptor beta chain under discussion was sequenced for a study of T cells in Graves' hyperthyroidism and ophthalmopathy. Any patient presenting with uncontrolled infection, other autoimmune disease, pregnancy or lactation was left out. Clinical symptoms, serum thyroxine, TRAb, thyroid ultrasound and orbital computed tomography established diagnosis. Amplified TCR beta CDR3 regions derived from RNA transcripts. When the TCR CDR3 underwent first-round RT-PCR, the HTBI primer set was used. MiXCR was run by TCRdb on the multiplex PCR reads, yielding one entry per CDR3 protein. The sample shows hundreds of thousands of distinct CDR3 sequences, roughly 46% of them seen only once. V trimming: 3 bases; J trimming: 0 bases; junction bases outside the gene matches: 8. This CDR3 is 18 amino acids long. Germline V gene data show CDR1 as MGHDK and CDR2 as SYGVNS. Points from the study as a whole: In blood, most of the thyroid clonotypes expanded above 0.001 were also present. Ophthalmopathy, which appeared later, was predicted by the model a median approximately six months before onset.

Ten or more counts support this clonotype. Its antigen remains unknown. The rearrangement links TRBV25-1 to TRBJ2-6; 7 nucleotides align to TRBD2. The clonotype originates from a woman under 30 with Graves' hyperthyroidism. The specimen sequenced was peripheral blood or thyroid tissue (not recorded which). Written as DNA, the CDR3 is TGTGCCAGCAGTGAGGGGGGGGAGGGGAGCTCTGGGGCCAACGTCCTGACTTTC. Amino acid sequence: CASSEGGEGSSGANVLTF.